The 8 T cell receptor beta chains presented below share a single source sample, sequenced in a study of beta chain features in type 1 diabetes. The whole isolated RNA underwent reverse transcription, so sequencing captured expressed TCRB transcripts. Produced via immunoSEQ multiplex PCR; TCRdb's table is partial and in-frame only. Of hundreds of thousands of clones in the sample, over 10% were seen once. The study, taken as a whole, reports: Shorter TCRB CDR3s, moderately but significantly so, marked every one of the four CD4+ subsets in Type 1 diabetes patients.

These receptors have no known antigen. The specimen was naive CD4+ T cells from blood. The receptors originated from a man younger than 35 with type 1 diabetes.

Written as DNA, the CDR3 is TGCGCCAGCAGTGAGACAGGGGTTAGCTCCTACGAGCAGTACTTC. This codes for CASSETGVSSYEQYF. This chain uses TRBV10-1 with TRBJ2-7; 7 nucleotides agree with TRBD1. CDR3 length equals 15 residues. V lost 2 bases and J lost 0; bases outside the gene matches: 4. CDR1 and CDR2 (germline): WNHNN, SYGVQD (reference sequence).

In its sample, this clone was seen a few times. The chain uses TRBV7-9 and TRBJ1-3; 9 bases align to TRBD1. The CDR3 consists of 15 residues. Per the germline V gene, CDR1 is SEHNR and CDR2 is FQNEAQ (reference sequence). V lost 6 bases and J lost 0; bases outside the gene matches: 3. The CDR3 loop reads CASSRDRASGNTIYF. CDR3 nucleotides: TGTGCCAGCAGTCGGGACAGGGCCTCTGGAAACACCATATATTTT.

V usage is TRBV5-6 and J usage is TRBJ1-1, with 7 bases aligning to TRBD1. Germline loops: CDR1 SGHDT, CDR2 YYEEEE. The J segment lost 2 bases and the V segment lost 3 bases, leaving 4 bases of the junction unmatched. The CDR3 length is 14 residues. CDR3 DNA: TGTGCCAGCAGCTGGGGACAGACCAACACTGAAGCTTTCTTT. Residues: CASSWGQTNTEAFF.

The chain's CDR3 is CASSLDNRGETQYF. In nucleotides, the CDR3 is TGTGCCAGCAGTTTAGACAATAGAGGGGAGACCCAGTACTTC. The chain has TRBV27 and TRBJ2-5; perhaps TRBD2 as D (5 bases). CDR1 is MNHEY and CDR2 is SMNVEV in the germline V gene (reference sequence). The CDR3 has 14 amino acids. The V end was cut by 2 bases, the J end by 5 bases, with 12 bases between.

The sample holds a few counts of this clone. J is TRBJ1-5 and V is TRBV19; D unresolved. The CDR3 length is 16 residues. Germline lookup yields CDR1 LNHDA and CDR2 SQIVND (reference sequence). The V end was cut by 0 bases, the J end by 1 base, with 10 bases between. The CDR3 reads CASSIDRPLSNQPQHF. DNA for the CDR3: TGTGCCAGTAGTATAGACCGACCGTTAAGCAATCAGCCCCAGCATTTT.

This clone was counted a few times. The chain links TRBV29-1 to TRBJ2-7, with 7 bases aligning to TRBD1. There are 14 residues in the CDR3. Trimming took 4 bases from V and 0 from J; bases not matched to a gene: 6. Germline lookup yields CDR1 SQVTM and CDR2 ANQGSEA. The chain's CDR3 is CSVVGQDNSYEQYF. In DNA form, the CDR3 reads TGCAGCGTTGTTGGACAGGACAACTCCTACGAGCAGTACTTC.

This clone was recorded a few times. The CDR3 DNA reads as TGCGCCAGCAGTCCGTACCAAGAGACCCAGTACTTC. It yields the protein CASSPYQETQYF. The chain links TRBV10-2 to TRBJ2-5; D is uncertain. V lost 5 bases and J 0 bases, leaving 4 bases between the germline ends. The CDR3 spans 12 residues. Germline-derived CDR1 and CDR2 are WSHSY and SAAADI.

In this sample, this clone turned up a few times. The chain links TRBV19 to TRBJ2-7; D uncertain. This CDR3 spans 16 amino acids. Germline V gene data show CDR1 as LNHDA and CDR2 as SQIVND (reference sequence). The V gene lost 3 bases and the J gene lost 5 bases, with 20 bases spanning the gap. The CDR3 DNA follows: TGTGCCAGTAGTATTTCCCGACCGCCATCTGGGAACGAGCAGTACTTC. This translates into CASSISRPPSGNEQYF.